Sequencing of this T cell receptor (beta chain) was carried out in a study of blood T cells in healthy people across ages. The study, taken as a whole, reports: A roughly linear fall in TCR beta diversity per million T cells was seen with increasing age. Fewer expanded clones and more diversity marked long-lived versus aged donors. Diversity estimates drawn from one million T cells were deemed underestimates.

This clonotype was counted between two and nine times. Antigen: not known. The CDR3 runs 14 residues. V lost 2 bases and J 4 bases, leaving 10 bases between the germline ends. The germline V gene encodes CDR1 LGHNA and CDR2 YSLEER. Primed by a sample-barcoded 5' primer and a J-beta primer mix, a second PCR proceeded for about 6 to 11 cycles. TCRdb called the 5' RACE reads again in MiXCR, with one record for every CDR3 protein. Counted here are 1.5 million to 1.9 million distinct CDR3 sequences, approximately 39% occurring once; the ten biggest clones make up less than 5%. The receptor comes from a woman under 30 in good health. The specimen sequenced was blood. This chain links TRBV4-3 with TRBJ2-3; D is unclear. The DNA of the CDR3 is TGCGCCAGCAGCCAATGGCAGACCGCAGATACGCAGTATTTT. Amino acids: CASSQWQTADTQYF.